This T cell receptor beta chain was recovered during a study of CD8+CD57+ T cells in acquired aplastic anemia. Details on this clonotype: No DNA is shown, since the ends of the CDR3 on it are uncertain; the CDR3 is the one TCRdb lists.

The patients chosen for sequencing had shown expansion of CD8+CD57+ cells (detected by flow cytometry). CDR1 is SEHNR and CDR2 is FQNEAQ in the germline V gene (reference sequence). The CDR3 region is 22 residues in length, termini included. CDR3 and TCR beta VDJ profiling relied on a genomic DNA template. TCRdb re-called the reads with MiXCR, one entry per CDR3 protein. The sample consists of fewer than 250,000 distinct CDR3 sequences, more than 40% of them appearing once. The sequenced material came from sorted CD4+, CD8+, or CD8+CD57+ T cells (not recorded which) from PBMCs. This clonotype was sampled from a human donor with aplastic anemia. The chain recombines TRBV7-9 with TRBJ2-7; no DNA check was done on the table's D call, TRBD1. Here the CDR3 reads CALRDSGFYLCAWSDGSYEQYF.